This TCR beta chain was observed in a study of T cell responses to AZD1222 COVID-19 vaccine. Study observations and caveats: Unmutated variant regions are reportedly the target of nearly half of TCRs that are spike-specific. Across the whole spike, CD4 TCRs peaked at regions 160-218 and 743-854.

The CDR3 extends over 16 amino acids. J lost 5 bases, V lost 0 bases, and 7 bases had no gene match. The germline V gene has CDR1 LGHNA and CDR2 YSLEER. A word on this clone: Antigen: not known.

Sequencing used immunoSEQ multiplex PCR; TCRdb keeps in-frame clones, though not all of them. The table has 130,000 to 150,000 clones, around 90% seen once. The chain employs TRBV4-3 and TRBJ2-5, with 9 bases identical to TRBD2. The input for sequencing was peripheral blood, taken on day 0 of AZD1222 vaccination. This sequence originates from an adult in good health. CDR3 in amino acids: CASSQDNSGGWETQYF. In DNA form, the CDR3 reads TGCGCCAGCAGCCAAGACAATAGCGGGGGATGGGAGACCCAGTACTTC.